Listed here are 14 T cell receptor beta chains from one sample, sequenced in a study of Ad26.COV2.S vaccination and SARS-CoV-2 variants. Measured with immunoSEQ multiplex PCR; TCRdb has only the in-frame clones, and not every one. This table has 350,000 to 550,000 clones, roughly 89% appearing once. Treatment defined: around 19 received Ad26.COV2.S at low or high dose, single or two shots; several received placebo; per-sample allocation not given. On day 63 after the first injection, vaccine and placebo recipients gave samples. This material consisted of peripheral blood, taken in a trial of Ad26.COV2.S vaccine versus placebo. These receptors originate from a person between 18 and 65 years old who received the Ad26.COV2.S COVID-19 vaccine or a placebo.

The V gene is TRBV6-5, the J gene TRBJ2-7; 9 positions match TRBD1. V trimming: 6 bases; J trimming: 4 bases; junction bases outside the gene matches: 10. Per the germline V gene, CDR1 is MNHEY and CDR2 is SVGAGI. This CDR3 contains 15 residues. The CDR3 sequence is CASRVTGGRVYEQYF. The DNA of the CDR3 is TGTGCCAGCAGGGTCACAGGGGGCAGGGTGTACGAGCAGTACTTC.

The rearrangement links TRBV3-1 (or the pseudogene TRBV3-2) to TRBJ1-1, with D possibly matching TRBD1 (5 bases). The V gene lost 8 bases and the J gene lost 11 bases, with 15 bases spanning the gap. Germline loops: CDR1 LGHDT, CDR2 YNNKEL (reference sequence). The CDR3 covers 11 residues. CDR3 DNA: TGTGCCAGCGGACCCAGGGTTGTGGCTTTCTTT. This codes for CASGPRVVAFF.

CDR3 in amino acids: CASSLRDTARQETQYF. Here the CDR3 DNA reads TGCGCCAGCAGCCTACGGGACACGGCACGACAAGAGACCCAGTACTTC. The chain carries TRBV4-1 and TRBJ2-5; TRBD1 is a possible D gene (6 bases). CDR3 size: 16 residues. Germline assignment: CDR1 MGHRA and CDR2 YSYEKL. V lost 4 bases to trimming and J lost 2 bases, with 17 bases between them.

V is TRBV7-9 and J is TRBJ1-1; D not resolved. This CDR3 spans 12 amino acids. From germline, CDR1 is SEHNR and CDR2 FQNEAQ (reference sequence). V was shortened by 5 bases and J by 2 bases, with 6 bases between the two germline ends. This CDR3 is CASSRTNTEAFF. CDR3 DNA: TGTGCCAGCAGCCGGACCAACACTGAAGCTTTCTTT.

V and J are TRBV5-1 and TRBJ1-1; D not certain. The germline CDR1 and CDR2 sequences are SGHRS and YFSETQ. CDR3 length: 12 amino acids. Trimming removed 5 bases at V and 7 bases at J, with 12 bases between. The CDR3 spells CASSHLRGEAFF. The CDR3, as DNA: TGCGCCAGCAGTCATCTCCGGGGTGAAGCTTTCTTT.

In this sample, this clone turned up once. The V gene is TRBV7-3, the J gene TRBJ2-3; the D is unclear. This CDR3 has 13 residues. Germline V gene lookup returns CDR1 SGHTA and CDR2 FQGTGA. V lost 6 bases and J lost 1, with 8 bases in between. The CDR3 DNA reads as TGTGCCAGCAGTTTCGACCGCACAGATACGCAGTATTTT. Protein product: CASSFDRTDTQYF.

This rearrangement joins TRBV5-1 to TRBJ1-4; D not certain. The CDR3 consists of 14 residues. Trimming cost V 4 bases and J 7 bases, with 14 bases left between them. Germline CDR1 reads SGHRS; CDR2 reads YFSETQ. This chain's CDR3 is CASSQAARSEKLFF. In nucleotides, the CDR3 is TGCGCCAGCAGCCAGGCGGCAAGAAGTGAAAAACTGTTTTTT. Variable domain in full (rest from reference TRBV5-1 and TRBJ1-4): KAGVTQTPRYLIKTRGQQVTLSCSPISGHRSVSWYQQTPGQGLQFLFEYFSETQRNKGNFPGRFSGRQFSNSRSEMNVSTLELGDSALYLCASSQAARSEKLFFGSGTQLSVL.

V gene TRBV5-4 combines with J gene TRBJ1-5, with D maybe TRBD1 (5 bases). The germline CDR1 and CDR2 sequences are SGHNT and YYREEE (reference sequence). This CDR3 has 13 residues. The germline V and J ends were trimmed by 0 bases and 7 bases, with 8 bases remaining between them. The DNA of the CDR3 is TGTGCCAGCAGCTTGGGGCAGGGACAGCCCCAGCATTTT. Encoded protein: CASSLGQGQPQHF. The complete variable domain, with remaining parts taken from reference TRBV5-4 and TRBJ1-5, reads ETGVTQSPTHLIKTRGQQVTLRCSSQSGHNTVSWYQQALGQGPQFIFQYYREEENGRGNFPPRFSGLQFPNYSSELNVNALELDDSALYLCASSLGQGQPQHFGDGTRLSIL.

CDR3 in amino acids: CASGNTKGGQETQYF. CDR3 coding DNA: TGTGCCAGCGGGAACACAAAAGGGGGCCAAGAGACCCAGTACTTC. The V and J genes are TRBV5-4 and TRBJ2-5, with a tentative D call TRBD1 (6 bases). Germline loops: CDR1 SGHNT, CDR2 YYREEE (reference sequence). Trimming shortened V by 7 bases and J by 1 base, and 17 bases separated the two germline ends. The CDR3 has 15 residues.

The chain combines TRBV19 with TRBJ1-2, with no clear D. V was trimmed by 3 bases and J by 8 bases, leaving 10 bases between them. The germline V gene has CDR1 LNHDA and CDR2 SQIVND (reference sequence). The CDR3 loop spans 12 amino acids. DNA for the CDR3: TGTGCCAGTAGTATTGGGGTGAGAGGCTACACCTTC. Protein sequence: CASSIGVRGYTF. Supplemented by reference TRBV19 and TRBJ1-2, the full variable domain reads DGGITQSPKYLFRKEGQNVTLSCEQNLNHDAMYWYRQDPGQGLRLIYYSQIVNDFQKGDIAEGYSVSREKKESFPLTVTSAQKNPTAFYLCASSIGVRGYTFGSGTRLTVV.

The rearrangement uses TRBV7-2 and TRBJ2-6, with D perhaps being TRBD1 or TRBD2 (6 bases each). The CDR3 is 17 residues long. Germline V gene data show CDR1 as SGHTA and CDR2 as FQGNSA. The V end was cut by 5 bases, the J end by 1 base, with 15 bases between. Written as DNA, the CDR3 is TGTGCCAGCAGCCCCTACAGGGACTTGTCTGGGGCCAACGTCCTGACTTTC. Its translation is CASSPYRDLSGANVLTF.

The chain carries TRBV5-4 and TRBJ2-1; no clear D gene. Trimming cost V 2 bases and J 7 bases, with 13 bases left between them. Germline V gives CDR1 SGHNT, CDR2 YYREEE (reference sequence). This CDR3 has 14 amino acids. CDR3 in amino acids: CASSFPSPGNEQFF. Here the CDR3 DNA reads TGTGCCAGCAGCTTTCCGTCCCCCGGGAATGAGCAGTTCTTC.

The chain couples TRBV7-2 to TRBJ2-3; 12 bases are a match to TRBD2. Germline lookup yields CDR1 SGHTA and CDR2 FQGNSA. The CDR3 is 14 amino acids. The ends lost 5 bases at V and 6 bases at J; junction bases unmatched: 3. The CDR3 sequence: CASSEGLAGDTQYF. In nucleotides, the CDR3 is TGTGCCAGCAGCGAGGGACTAGCGGGTGATACGCAGTATTTT.

This sequence joins TRBV7-5 and TRBJ1-5; the D call TRBD1 from the table was never checked on the DNA. TRBV7-5 is a documented pseudogene. This CDR3 contains 15 residues. The CDR3 DNA reads as TGTGTCAGAAGCTACCGACAGGGGTGCAATCAGCCCCAGCATTTT. Its translation is CVRSYRQGCNQPQHF.